A selection of T cell receptor beta chains follows, all from one sample in a study of early T cells in non-severe SARS-CoV-2 infection. Each CDR3 protein gets one entry after TCRdb re-called the 5' RACE reads with MiXCR. The sample records over 25,000 distinct CDR3 sequences, about 5% being singletons. The source material was whole blood. The receptors shown here come from an adult who was a healthcare worker with PCR-confirmed SARS-CoV-2 infection or an uninfected control (not recorded which). Both conserved end residues are part of each CDR3. Fields, in order: clone size, CDR3 length, V gene, D gene, J gene, CDR3 DNA, CDR3 protein. A D gene is named only where the DNA matches it firmly. Not all rows give a size; the values are once, few, many and, for expanded clones, a class.

clone_size: many
cdr3_length: 11
v_call: TRBV7-9
d_call: -
j_call: TRBJ2-1
cdr3_nt: TGTGCCAGCAGCTTAGGTGAGGGACAGTTCTTC
cdr3_aa: CASSLGEGQFF

clone_size: many
cdr3_length: 14
v_call: TRBV28
d_call: -
j_call: TRBJ1-2
cdr3_nt: TGTGCCAGCAGTTTAAAGCCCGACGGATATGGCTACACCTTC
cdr3_aa: CASSLKPDGYGYTF

clone_size: few
cdr3_length: 14
v_call: TRBV13
d_call: -
j_call: TRBJ2-7
cdr3_nt: TGTGCCAGCAGCTTAGGAGGGCTACACTACGAGCAGTACTTC
cdr3_aa: CASSLGGLHYEQYF

clone_size: many
cdr3_length: 15
v_call: TRBV7-3
d_call: -
j_call: TRBJ1-1
cdr3_nt: TGTGCCAGCAGCACCTCGAAGGGTCTGGGTACTGAAGCTTTCTTT
cdr3_aa: CASSTSKGLGTEAFF

clone_size: -
cdr3_length: 11
v_call: TRBV7-9
d_call: -
j_call: TRBJ1-1
cdr3_nt: TGTGCCAGCAGCGCCCAGTACGAAGCTTTCTTT
cdr3_aa: CASSAQYEAFF

clone_size: -
cdr3_length: 14
v_call: TRBV20-1
d_call: TRBD2
j_call: TRBJ2-3
cdr3_nt: TGCAGTGCTGGTGACAGCGGGAGTGGAGATACGCAGTATTTT
cdr3_aa: CSAGDSGSGDTQYF

clone_size: many
cdr3_length: 15
v_call: TRBV11-2
d_call: TRBD1
j_call: TRBJ1-6
cdr3_nt: TGTGCCAGCAGCTTGGGACAGGGGTTCGATTCACCCCTCCACTTT
cdr3_aa: CASSLGQGFDSPLHF

clone_size: many
cdr3_length: 15
v_call: TRBV5-5
d_call: TRBD1
j_call: TRBJ1-5
cdr3_nt: TGTGCCAGCAGCTTCAGGGGACAGGGTAATCAGCCCCAGCATTTT
cdr3_aa: CASSFRGQGNQPQHF

clone_size: few
cdr3_length: 15
v_call: TRBV4-1
d_call: TRBD2
j_call: TRBJ2-1
cdr3_nt: TGCGCCAGCAGCCAACTAGCGGGGGGGCACAATGAGCAGTTCTTC
cdr3_aa: CASSQLAGGHNEQFF

clone_size: medium-sized
cdr3_length: 15
v_call: TRBV6-4
d_call: TRBD2
j_call: TRBJ2-3
cdr3_nt: TGTGCCAGCAGTGACTCTAGCGGGGGCACAGATACGCAGTATTTT
cdr3_aa: CASSDSSGGTDTQYF

clone_size: many
cdr3_length: 16
v_call: TRBV4-1
d_call: TRBD2
j_call: TRBJ2-5
cdr3_nt: TGCGCCAGCAGCCAAGTCAGCGAAGCGGGAGGGGAGACCCAGTACTTC
cdr3_aa: CASSQVSEAGGETQYF

clone_size: many
cdr3_length: 15
v_call: TRBV10-1
d_call: TRBD1
j_call: TRBJ2-3
cdr3_nt: TGCGCCAGCAGACCGGGACAGATCAACACAGATACGCAGTATTTT
cdr3_aa: CASRPGQINTDTQYF

clone_size: many
cdr3_length: 13
v_call: TRBV20-1
d_call: TRBD1
j_call: TRBJ1-5
cdr3_nt: TGCAGTGCTACAGGGGGGAGGGATCAGCCCCAGCATTTT
cdr3_aa: CSATGGRDQPQHF

clone_size: many
cdr3_length: 15
v_call: TRBV12-3/TRBV12-4
d_call: TRBD2
j_call: TRBJ2-1
cdr3_nt: TGTGCCAGCAGAAGACTTAGCGGGAGTGGTGATGAGCAGTTCTTC
cdr3_aa: CASRRLSGSGDEQFF

clone_size: many
cdr3_length: 16
v_call: TRBV7-9
d_call: -
j_call: TRBJ1-3
cdr3_nt: TGTGCCAGCAGCGATCGGGACATCTTCTCTGGAAACACCATATATTTT
cdr3_aa: CASSDRDIFSGNTIYF

clone_size: few
cdr3_length: 13
v_call: TRBV28
d_call: -
j_call: TRBJ2-5
cdr3_nt: TGTGCCAGCAGGACGGGGCTACAAGAGACCCAGTACTTC
cdr3_aa: CASRTGLQETQYF

clone_size: many
cdr3_length: 12
v_call: TRBV6-2/TRBV6-3
d_call: -
j_call: TRBJ2-7
cdr3_nt: TGTGCCAGCAGTTACGTGGGCTACGAGCAGTACTTC
cdr3_aa: CASSYVGYEQYF

clone_size: many
cdr3_length: 10
v_call: TRBV30
d_call: -
j_call: TRBJ2-1
cdr3_nt: TGTGCCTGGGCCCACGGTGAGCAGTTCTTC
cdr3_aa: CAWAHGEQFF

clone_size: many
cdr3_length: 15
v_call: TRBV12-5
d_call: TRBD1
j_call: TRBJ2-1
cdr3_nt: TGTGCTAGTGGTTTGGGGACAGGGGGATCCAATGAGCAGTTCTTC
cdr3_aa: CASGLGTGGSNEQFF

clone_size: -
cdr3_length: 14
v_call: TRBV5-1
d_call: -
j_call: TRBJ1-1
cdr3_nt: TGCGCCAGCAGCGCGGACAGCTTGAACACTGAAGCTTTCTTT
cdr3_aa: CASSADSLNTEAFF

clone_size: few
cdr3_length: 13
v_call: TRBV20-1
d_call: -
j_call: TRBJ2-1
cdr3_nt: TGCAGTGCTAGGAGGGTCCCCTACAATGAGCAGTTCTTC
cdr3_aa: CSARRVPYNEQFF

clone_size: many
cdr3_length: 15
v_call: TRBV20-1
d_call: TRBD2
j_call: TRBJ2-7
cdr3_nt: TGCAGTGCTATCAGGGGGCTAGCGGGGGCCGGCGAGCAGTACTTC
cdr3_aa: CSAIRGLAGAGEQYF

clone_size: many
cdr3_length: 13
v_call: TRBV12-3/TRBV12-4
d_call: -
j_call: TRBJ1-1
cdr3_nt: TGTGCCAGCAGCCCCGGGGGAAGGACTGAAGCTTTCTTT
cdr3_aa: CASSPGGRTEAFF

clone_size: -
cdr3_length: 14
v_call: TRBV12-3/TRBV12-4
d_call: TRBD1
j_call: TRBJ1-1
cdr3_nt: TGTGCCAGCGGTGCCGGGACAGGGGGCTTTCGTGCTATCTTT
cdr3_aa: CASGAGTGGFRAIF

clone_size: many
cdr3_length: 16
v_call: TRBV5-6
d_call: -
j_call: TRBJ2-1
cdr3_nt: TGTGCCAGCAGCCGTGATAGTGGGACAACCTACAATGAGCAGTTCTTC
cdr3_aa: CASSRDSGTTYNEQFF

clone_size: many
cdr3_length: 13
v_call: TRBV29-1
d_call: TRBD1
j_call: TRBJ2-1
cdr3_nt: TGCAGCGTTTCAGGGGGCTCCTACAATGAGCAGTTCTTC
cdr3_aa: CSVSGGSYNEQFF

clone_size: many
cdr3_length: 15
v_call: TRBV4-1
d_call: TRBD2
j_call: TRBJ2-7
cdr3_nt: TGCGCCAGCAGCCAAGATACTAGCGGGAGACCCGAGCAGTACTTC
cdr3_aa: CASSQDTSGRPEQYF

clone_size: many
cdr3_length: 12
v_call: TRBV11-2
d_call: TRBD2
j_call: TRBJ2-4
cdr3_nt: TGTGCCAGCAGCGCGAGCGGGGTCGACTCTTACTTC
cdr3_aa: CASSASGVDSYF

clone_size: few
cdr3_length: 17
v_call: TRBV10-1
d_call: -
j_call: TRBJ2-3
cdr3_nt: TGCGCCAGCAGTGATGGGCGTGCGGATAAAAGCACAGATACGCAGTATTTT
cdr3_aa: CASSDGRADKSTDTQYF

clone_size: many
cdr3_length: 11
v_call: TRBV28
d_call: -
j_call: TRBJ2-1
cdr3_nt: TGTGCCAGCAGTTTAATCCATGAGCAGTTCTTC
cdr3_aa: CASSLIHEQFF

clone_size: many
cdr3_length: 14
v_call: TRBV27
d_call: -
j_call: TRBJ1-5
cdr3_nt: TGTGCCAGCGGCCCCTGGGGGCGCGATCAGCCCCAGCATTTT
cdr3_aa: CASGPWGRDQPQHF

clone_size: many
cdr3_length: 15
v_call: TRBV7-9
d_call: -
j_call: TRBJ1-5
cdr3_nt: TGTGCCAGCAGCCAAGGGACCTTTAGCAATCAGCCCCAGCATTTT
cdr3_aa: CASSQGTFSNQPQHF

clone_size: many
cdr3_length: 14
v_call: TRBV5-1
d_call: -
j_call: TRBJ2-5
cdr3_nt: TGCGCCAGCAGCTTGGGGGCCGGTGAAGAGACCCAGTACTTC
cdr3_aa: CASSLGAGEETQYF

clone_size: many
cdr3_length: 14
v_call: TRBV20-1
d_call: -
j_call: TRBJ2-4
cdr3_nt: TGCAGTGCTATTTCTCCGGGAGTAAAAAACATTCAGTACTTC
cdr3_aa: CSAISPGVKNIQYF

clone_size: -
cdr3_length: 12
v_call: TRBV29-1
d_call: -
j_call: TRBJ1-5
cdr3_nt: TGCAGCGTTGGAGGTTGGGATCAACCCCAGCATTTT
cdr3_aa: CSVGGWDQPQHF

clone_size: -
cdr3_length: 18
v_call: TRBV2
d_call: TRBD2
j_call: TRBJ2-3
cdr3_nt: TGTGCCAGCAGTGGGGGTCCCGGGACTAGCTGGGAGGCAGATACGCAGTATTTT
cdr3_aa: CASSGGPGTSWEADTQYF

clone_size: -
cdr3_length: 11
v_call: TRBV20-1
d_call: -
j_call: TRBJ2-5
cdr3_nt: TGCAGTGCTAGTATCCAAGAGACCCAGTACTTC
cdr3_aa: CSASIQETQYF

clone_size: many
cdr3_length: 13
v_call: TRBV20-1
d_call: TRBD1
j_call: TRBJ1-5
cdr3_nt: TGCAGTGCTTCCGACAGGGGCAACCAGCCCCAGCATTTT
cdr3_aa: CSASDRGNQPQHF

clone_size: -
cdr3_length: 15
v_call: TRBV29-1
d_call: -
j_call: TRBJ1-3
cdr3_nt: TGCAGCGTTGGTCCGGGCACAGGAGCTGGAAACACCATATATTTT
cdr3_aa: CSVGPGTGAGNTIYF

clone_size: few
cdr3_length: 13
v_call: TRBV6-6
d_call: -
j_call: TRBJ2-7
cdr3_nt: TGTGCCAGCAGCAAGGACAGCCTCTACGAGCAGTACTTC
cdr3_aa: CASSKDSLYEQYF

clone_size: many
cdr3_length: 14
v_call: TRBV5-1
d_call: -
j_call: TRBJ1-1
cdr3_nt: TGCGCCAGCAGCTTGACAGTGGGGAGCGCTGAAGCTTTCTTT
cdr3_aa: CASSLTVGSAEAFF

clone_size: -
cdr3_length: 12
v_call: TRBV24-1
d_call: -
j_call: TRBJ2-7
cdr3_nt: TGTGCCACCAGAGGCCCATCCTACGAGCAGTACTTC
cdr3_aa: CATRGPSYEQYF

clone_size: many
cdr3_length: 13
v_call: TRBV29-1
d_call: -
j_call: TRBJ2-5
cdr3_nt: TGCAGCGTTGAGCAGACAGCTGGAGAGACCCAGTACTTC
cdr3_aa: CSVEQTAGETQYF

clone_size: few
cdr3_length: 14
v_call: TRBV6-1
d_call: -
j_call: TRBJ1-3
cdr3_nt: TGTGCCAGTGACCCGACAAGCTCTGGAAACACCATATATTTT
cdr3_aa: CASDPTSSGNTIYF

clone_size: many
cdr3_length: 12
v_call: TRBV5-5
d_call: -
j_call: TRBJ2-5
cdr3_nt: TGTGCCAGCAGCGAACCTGCAGAGACCCAGTACTTC
cdr3_aa: CASSEPAETQYF

clone_size: many
cdr3_length: 15
v_call: TRBV5-1
d_call: -
j_call: TRBJ2-1
cdr3_nt: TGCGCCAGCAATGCAGCCTCCGGCCCCAACAATGAGCAGTTCTTC
cdr3_aa: CASNAASGPNNEQFF

clone_size: few
cdr3_length: 17
v_call: TRBV7-9
d_call: -
j_call: TRBJ1-3
cdr3_nt: TGTGCCAGCAGCCCAGAGCGGGGGCAAAGCTCTGAAAACACCATATATTTT
cdr3_aa: CASSPERGQSSENTIYF

clone_size: many
cdr3_length: 14
v_call: TRBV11-3
d_call: TRBD1
j_call: TRBJ2-1
cdr3_nt: TGTGCCAGCAGCCCGACAGGGAAACGCAATGAGCAGTTCTTC
cdr3_aa: CASSPTGKRNEQFF

clone_size: -
cdr3_length: 13
v_call: TRBV7-2
d_call: -
j_call: TRBJ2-4
cdr3_nt: TGTGCCAGCAGCTTCGGGACGGCGAACATTCAGTACTTC
cdr3_aa: CASSFGTANIQYF

clone_size: medium-sized
cdr3_length: 14
v_call: TRBV13
d_call: TRBD2
j_call: TRBJ2-7
cdr3_nt: TGTGCCAGCAGCCCACTAGCGGGGGCCTACGAGCAGTACTTC
cdr3_aa: CASSPLAGAYEQYF

clone_size: many
cdr3_length: 15
v_call: TRBV5-6
d_call: -
j_call: TRBJ1-1
cdr3_nt: TGTGCCAGCAGCCCCCCGCGGGGGGGTTACACTGAAGCTTTCTTT
cdr3_aa: CASSPPRGGYTEAFF

clone_size: few
cdr3_length: 18
v_call: TRBV20-1
d_call: TRBD2
j_call: TRBJ2-3
cdr3_nt: TGCAGTGCTAGTCTCGCAACTAGCGGGAGTTCGGGCACAGATACGCAGTATTTT
cdr3_aa: CSASLATSGSSGTDTQYF

clone_size: medium-sized
cdr3_length: 14
v_call: TRBV7-9
d_call: TRBD1
j_call: TRBJ1-2
cdr3_nt: TGTGCCAGCACCTGGACAGGGCCGTCATATGGCTACACCTTC
cdr3_aa: CASTWTGPSYGYTF

clone_size: medium-sized
cdr3_length: 13
v_call: TRBV29-1
d_call: -
j_call: TRBJ2-3
cdr3_nt: TGCAGCGTTGAAACGGGGGCTACAGATACGCAGTATTTT
cdr3_aa: CSVETGATDTQYF

clone_size: many
cdr3_length: 13
v_call: TRBV20-1
d_call: -
j_call: TRBJ1-2
cdr3_nt: TGCAGTGCGAGGAGCCCTCAAAACTATGGCTACACCTTC
cdr3_aa: CSARSPQNYGYTF

clone_size: many
cdr3_length: 16
v_call: TRBV28
d_call: -
j_call: TRBJ2-1
cdr3_nt: TGTGCCAGCAGTCCGCCCAAGGGGACCACCCGTCATGAGCAGTTCTTC
cdr3_aa: CASSPPKGTTRHEQFF

clone_size: many
cdr3_length: 15
v_call: TRBV7-2
d_call: -
j_call: TRBJ1-5
cdr3_nt: TGTGCCAGCAGCTCGTCACGGCAGGTCGAACAGCCCCAGCATTTT
cdr3_aa: CASSSSRQVEQPQHF

clone_size: many
cdr3_length: 11
v_call: TRBV29-1
d_call: -
j_call: TRBJ1-1
cdr3_nt: TGCAGCTCAACCCCGAACACTGAAGCTTTCTTT
cdr3_aa: CSSTPNTEAFF

clone_size: few
cdr3_length: 15
v_call: TRBV11-2
d_call: -
j_call: TRBJ2-5
cdr3_nt: TGTGCCAGCAGCTTAGATCGGGGCAGGGGTGAGACCCAGTACTTC
cdr3_aa: CASSLDRGRGETQYF

clone_size: many
cdr3_length: 17
v_call: TRBV12-3/TRBV12-4
d_call: TRBD1
j_call: TRBJ1-1
cdr3_nt: TGTGCCAGCAGTTTCTTCCCACAGGGGAGAAAAAACACTGAAGCTTTCTTT
cdr3_aa: CASSFFPQGRKNTEAFF